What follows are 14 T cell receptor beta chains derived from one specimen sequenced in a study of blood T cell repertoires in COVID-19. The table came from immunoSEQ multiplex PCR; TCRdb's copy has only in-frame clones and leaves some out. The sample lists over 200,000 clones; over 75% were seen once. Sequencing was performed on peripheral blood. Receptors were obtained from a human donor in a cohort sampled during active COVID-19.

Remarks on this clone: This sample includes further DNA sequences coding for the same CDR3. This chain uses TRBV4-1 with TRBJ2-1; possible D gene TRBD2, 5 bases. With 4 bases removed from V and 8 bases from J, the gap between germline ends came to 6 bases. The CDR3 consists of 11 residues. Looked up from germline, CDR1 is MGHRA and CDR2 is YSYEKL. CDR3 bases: TGCGCCAGCAGCCGGCGGGATGAGCAGTTCTTC. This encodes CASSRRDEQFF.

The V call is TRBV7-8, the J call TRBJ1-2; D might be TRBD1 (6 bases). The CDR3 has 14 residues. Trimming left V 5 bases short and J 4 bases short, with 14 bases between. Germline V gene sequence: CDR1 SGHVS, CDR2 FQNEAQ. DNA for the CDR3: TGTGCCAGCAGCATAAACAGGGAACCCTATGGCTACACCTTC. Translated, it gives CASSINREPYGYTF.

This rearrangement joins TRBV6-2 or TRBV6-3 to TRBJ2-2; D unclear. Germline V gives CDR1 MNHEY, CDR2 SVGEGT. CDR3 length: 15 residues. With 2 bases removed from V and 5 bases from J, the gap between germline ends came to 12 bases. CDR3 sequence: CASSYRQVVTGELFF. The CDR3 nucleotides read TGTGCCAGCAGTTACAGGCAGGTAGTAACCGGGGAGCTGTTTTTT.

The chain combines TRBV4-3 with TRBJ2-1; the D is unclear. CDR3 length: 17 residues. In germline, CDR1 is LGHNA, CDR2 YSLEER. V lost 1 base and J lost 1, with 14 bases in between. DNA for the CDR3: TGCGCCAGCAGCCAAGCCCCCGCTACTGAGTCCTACAATGAGCAGTTCTTC. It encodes CASSQAPATESYNEQFF.

CDR3 bases: TGTGCCAGCAGTAACAGGATCTCCTACGAGCAGTACTTC. Translating gives CASSNRISYEQYF. The genes are TRBV11-2 and TRBJ2-7; the D gene is possibly TRBD1 (5 bases). V was trimmed by 6 bases and J by 0 bases, leaving 9 bases between them. This CDR3 comprises 13 residues. The germline gives CDR1 SGHAT, CDR2 FQNNGV.

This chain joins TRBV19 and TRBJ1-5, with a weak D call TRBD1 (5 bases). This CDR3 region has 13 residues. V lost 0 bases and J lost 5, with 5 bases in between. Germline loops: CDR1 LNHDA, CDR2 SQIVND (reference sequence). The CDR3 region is CASSIEGHQPQHF. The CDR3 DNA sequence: TGTGCCAGTAGTATAGAGGGGCATCAGCCCCAGCATTTT. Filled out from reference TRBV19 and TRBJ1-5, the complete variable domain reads DGGITQSPKYLFRKEGQNVTLSCEQNLNHDAMYWYRQDPGQGLRLIYYSQIVNDFQKGDIAEGYSVSREKKESFPLTVTSAQKNPTAFYLCASSIEGHQPQHFGDGTRLSIL.

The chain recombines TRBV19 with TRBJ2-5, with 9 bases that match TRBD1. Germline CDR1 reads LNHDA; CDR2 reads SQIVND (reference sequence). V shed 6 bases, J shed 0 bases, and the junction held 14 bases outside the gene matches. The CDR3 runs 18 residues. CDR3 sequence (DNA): TGTGCCAGTAGAAAGTCCGGGACAGGGACCTTGTACCAAGAGACCCAGTACTTC. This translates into CASRKSGTGTLYQETQYF. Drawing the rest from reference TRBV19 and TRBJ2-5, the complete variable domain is DGGITQSPKYLFRKEGQNVTLSCEQNLNHDAMYWYRQDPGQGLRLIYYSQIVNDFQKGDIAEGYSVSREKKESFPLTVTSAQKNPTAFYLCASRKSGTGTLYQETQYFGPGTRLLVL.

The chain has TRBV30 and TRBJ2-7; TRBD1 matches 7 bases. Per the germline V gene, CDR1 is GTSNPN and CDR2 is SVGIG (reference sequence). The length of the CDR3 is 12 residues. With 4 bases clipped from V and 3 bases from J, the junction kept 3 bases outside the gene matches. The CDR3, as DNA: TGTGCCTGGAACCGGGACAGCTACGAGCAGTACTTC. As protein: CAWNRDSYEQYF.

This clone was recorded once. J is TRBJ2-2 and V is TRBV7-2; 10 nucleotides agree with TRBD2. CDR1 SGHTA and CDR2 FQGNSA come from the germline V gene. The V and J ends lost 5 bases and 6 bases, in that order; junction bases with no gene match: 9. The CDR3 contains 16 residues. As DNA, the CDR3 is TGTGCCAGCAGCCTATCGAATCTAGCGGGAGCCGGGGAGCTGTTTTTT. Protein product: CASSLSNLAGAGELFF.

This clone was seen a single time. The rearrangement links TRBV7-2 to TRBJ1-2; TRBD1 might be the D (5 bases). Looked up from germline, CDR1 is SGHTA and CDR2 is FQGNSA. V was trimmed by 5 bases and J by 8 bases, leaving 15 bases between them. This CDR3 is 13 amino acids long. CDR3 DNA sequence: TGTGCCAGCAGCAAGACAGAGGTCGAGGGCTACACCTTC. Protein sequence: CASSKTEVEGYTF.

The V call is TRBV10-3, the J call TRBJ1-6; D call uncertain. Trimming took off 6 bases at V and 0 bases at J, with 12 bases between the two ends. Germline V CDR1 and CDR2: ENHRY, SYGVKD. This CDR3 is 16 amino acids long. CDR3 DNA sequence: TGTGCCATCAGGGCGGTTACCAGCTCCTATAATTCACCCCTCCACTTT. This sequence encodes CAIRAVTSSYNSPLHF.

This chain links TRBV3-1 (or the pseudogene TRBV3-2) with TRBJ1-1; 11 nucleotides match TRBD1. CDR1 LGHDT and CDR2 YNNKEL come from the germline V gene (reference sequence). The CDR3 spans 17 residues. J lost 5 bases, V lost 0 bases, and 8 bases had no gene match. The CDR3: CASSQDVRDRGGTEAFF. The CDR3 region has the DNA TGTGCCAGCAGCCAAGATGTCCGGGACAGGGGGGGGACTGAAGCTTTCTTT.

This CDR3 is CATSRARQGASTDTQYF. The CDR3 DNA is TGTGCCACCAGCAGAGCTCGACAGGGGGCCAGCACAGATACGCAGTATTTT. The chain combines TRBV15 with TRBJ2-3, with TRBD1 identical over 10 bases. This CDR3 is 17 amino acids long. In germline, CDR1 is LNHNV, CDR2 YYDKDF (reference sequence). J gave up 0 bases and V 1 base, and 4 bases lay outside the gene matches.

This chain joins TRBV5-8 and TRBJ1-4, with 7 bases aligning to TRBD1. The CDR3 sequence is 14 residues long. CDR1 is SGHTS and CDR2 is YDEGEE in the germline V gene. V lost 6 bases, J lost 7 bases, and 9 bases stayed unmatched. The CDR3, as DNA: TGTGCCAGCACCCGACAGGGAAGGGGTGAAAAACTGTTTTTT. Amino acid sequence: CASTRQGRGEKLFF.